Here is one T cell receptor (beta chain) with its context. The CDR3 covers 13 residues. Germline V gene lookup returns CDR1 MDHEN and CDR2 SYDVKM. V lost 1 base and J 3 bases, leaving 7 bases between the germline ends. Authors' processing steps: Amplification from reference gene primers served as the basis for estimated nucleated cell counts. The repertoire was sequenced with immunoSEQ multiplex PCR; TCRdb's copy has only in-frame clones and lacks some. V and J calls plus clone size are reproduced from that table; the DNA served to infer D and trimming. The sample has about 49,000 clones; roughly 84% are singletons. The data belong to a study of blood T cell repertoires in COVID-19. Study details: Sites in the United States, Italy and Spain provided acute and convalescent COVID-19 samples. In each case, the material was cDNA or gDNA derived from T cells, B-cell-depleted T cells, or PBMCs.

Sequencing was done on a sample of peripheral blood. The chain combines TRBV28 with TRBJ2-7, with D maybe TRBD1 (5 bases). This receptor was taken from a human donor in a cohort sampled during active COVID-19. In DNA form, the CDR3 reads TGTGCCAGCAGTTTATCACAGGACTACGAGCAGTACTTC. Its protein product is CASSLSQDYEQYF.